The next 25 T cell receptor beta chains were all read from a single sample in a study of T cell responses to AZD1222 COVID-19 vaccine. Produced via immunoSEQ multiplex PCR; TCRdb's table is partial and in-frame only. The listing contains 150,000 or so clones. The sequenced material came from peripheral blood. These receptors came from an adult in good health.

The rearrangement joins TRBV11-3 to TRBJ2-7; D not resolved. V dropped 1 base and J dropped 3 bases, with 13 bases sitting between them. The CDR3 is 15 residues long. CDR1 and CDR2 from the germline V gene are SGHNT and YENEEA. The CDR3 nucleotides read TGTGCCAGCAGCTTAGGACGTACGATTAGCTACGAGCAGTACTTC. This translates into CASSLGRTISYEQYF. Based on the CDR3 plus reference TRBV11-3 and TRBJ2-7, the full variable domain is EAGVVQSPRYKIIEKKQPVAFWCNPISGHNTLYWYLQNLGQGPELLIRYENEEAVDDSQLPKDRFSAERLKGVDSTLKIQPAELGDSAVYLCASSLGRTISYEQYFGPGTRLTVT.

The genes are TRBV13 and TRBJ2-3; 8 positions agree with TRBD2. CDR3 length: 15 residues. V trimming: 5 bases; J trimming: 4 bases; junction bases outside the gene matches: 8. Germline values: CDR1 PRHDT, CDR2 FYEKMQ (reference sequence). CDR3: CASSPLAGGSDTQYF. The DNA for the CDR3 is TGTGCCAGCAGCCCCTTGGCGGGGGGTTCAGATACGCAGTATTTT.

V usage is TRBV19 and J usage is TRBJ1-3; D might be TRBD1 (5 bases). The V end lost 6 bases, the J end lost 2 bases, and 14 bases lay between the germline ends. The CDR3 extends over 15 amino acids. Germline assignment: CDR1 LNHDA and CDR2 SQIVND (reference sequence). The CDR3 reads CASRLVGPPGNTIYF. The CDR3, as DNA: TGTGCCAGTAGACTTGTGGGGCCTCCTGGAAACACCATATATTTT. The full variable domain, with the rest looked up from reference TRBV19 and TRBJ1-3, is DGGITQSPKYLFRKEGQNVTLSCEQNLNHDAMYWYRQDPGQGLRLIYYSQIVNDFQKGDIAEGYSVSREKKESFPLTVTSAQKNPTAFYLCASRLVGPPGNTIYFGEGSWLTVV.

The chain combines TRBV28 with TRBJ2-4; 9 nucleotides align to TRBD2. CDR3 length: 16 amino acids. With 7 bases clipped from V and 0 bases from J, the junction kept 7 bases outside the gene matches. CDR1 and CDR2 (germline): MDHEN, SYDVKM. CDR3 loop: CASTRGGALAKNIQYF. In DNA form, the CDR3 reads TGTGCCAGCACCCGCGGGGGGGCACTAGCCAAAAACATTCAGTACTTC.

The rearrangement links TRBV19 to TRBJ2-5, with a weak D call TRBD2 (5 bases). CDR3 length equals 16 residues. The V end was cut by 0 bases, the J end by 2 bases, with 13 bases between. Looked up from germline, CDR1 is LNHDA and CDR2 is SQIVND (reference sequence). CDR3 DNA: TGTGCCAGTAGTATAGACGGGGTGGGCGGTCAAGAGACCCAGTACTTC. Encoded protein: CASSIDGVGGQETQYF.

The CDR3 coding sequence is TGTGCCAGCAGCCAAGATCTACTCGCCTTTGGCTCTGGGGCCAACGTCCTGACTTTC. It yields the protein CASSQDLLAFGSGANVLTF. The chain carries TRBV3-1 (or the pseudogene TRBV3-2) and TRBJ2-6; D is unclear. The CDR3 extends over 19 amino acids. The germline V and J ends were trimmed by 0 bases and 0 bases, with 15 bases remaining between them. Germline CDR1 reads LGHDT; CDR2 reads YNNKEL (reference sequence).

The chain links TRBV3-1 (or the pseudogene TRBV3-2) to TRBJ2-5, with 8 bases matching TRBD2. The length of the CDR3 is 14 residues. Germline CDR1 reads LGHDT; CDR2 reads YNNKEL (reference sequence). J was trimmed by 1 base and V by 3 bases; bases with no gene match: 1. The CDR3 spells CASSQGLVQETQYF. The CDR3 DNA sequence: TGTGCCAGCAGCCAGGGACTAGTCCAAGAGACCCAGTACTTC.

This chain uses TRBV11-3 with TRBJ2-1; no clear D. Trimming removed 5 bases from V and 5 bases from J, with 4 bases in between. Germline CDR1 and CDR2: SGHNT and YENEEA. The CDR3 totals 11 residues. The CDR3 loop reads CASSQNNEQFF. Written as DNA, the CDR3 is TGTGCCAGCAGCCAAAACAATGAGCAGTTCTTC.

J is TRBJ2-3 and V is TRBV7-2, with D perhaps assigned TRBD1 or TRBD2 (5 bases each). Germline lookup yields CDR1 SGHTA and CDR2 FQGNSA. Trimming shortened V by 4 bases and J by 1 base, and 12 bases separated the two germline ends. The CDR3 has 15 amino acids. The CDR3 bases are TGTGCCAGCAGCTCGGGACCCCGCCGCACAGATACGCAGTATTTT. Protein sequence: CASSSGPRRTDTQYF.

The chain has TRBV5-1 and TRBJ1-3; D gene unclear. V was pared by 0 bases and J by 0 bases, with 7 bases between. This CDR3 is 15 amino acids long. The germline gives CDR1 SGHRS, CDR2 YFSETQ. Here the CDR3 reads CASSLDVYSGNTIYF. The CDR3 nucleotides read TGCGCCAGCAGCTTGGACGTTTACTCTGGAAACACCATATATTTT.

The chain joins TRBV7-9 to TRBJ1-2, with D possibly being TRBD1 (5 bases). CDR1 and CDR2 (germline): SEHNR, FQNEAQ (reference sequence). The CDR3 length is 17 residues. V was shortened by 5 bases and J by 0 bases, with 19 bases between the two germline ends. This CDR3 reads CASSLLTSGTANYGYTF. The CDR3 nucleotides read TGTGCCAGCAGCCTTCTGACCTCCGGGACGGCTAACTATGGCTACACCTTC.

The chain uses TRBV18 and TRBJ1-2; TRBD1 aligns across 8 bases. CDR3 length equals 17 residues. V shed 0 bases, J shed 5 bases, and the junction held 11 bases outside the gene matches. Germline V lookup: CDR1 KGHSH, CDR2 LQKENI. The CDR3 nucleotides are TGTGCCAGCTCACCACCGAAATCGACAGGGGTAGTATATGGCTACACCTTC. Translated: CASSPPKSTGVVYGYTF.

Concerning this clone: The same CDR3 is also encoded by other DNA sequences in this sample. The chain recombines TRBV6-5 with TRBJ1-3; D not certain. Germline loops: CDR1 MNHEY, CDR2 SVGAGI. Trimming stripped 9 bases from V and 0 bases from J, with 6 bases between. CDR3 size: 12 residues. The DNA of the CDR3 is TGTGCCAGTCGCAGCTCTGGAAACACCATATATTTT. Protein: CASRSSGNTIYF.

As concerns this clone: This sample includes further DNA sequences coding for the same CDR3. The chain employs TRBV3-1 (or the pseudogene TRBV3-2) and TRBJ2-5; TRBD2 matches 13 bases. There are 15 residues in the CDR3. Germline loops: CDR1 LGHDT, CDR2 YNNKEL (reference sequence). The junction had 3 bases not matched to a gene; V was cut back by 4 bases and J by 4 bases. The CDR3, as DNA: TGTGCCAGCAGCCTACGACTAGCGGGGGGAGAGACCCAGTACTTC. Protein: CASSLRLAGGETQYF.

The J gene is TRBJ2-2, the V gene TRBV6-5, with 9 bases fitting TRBD1. Germline V gene lookup returns CDR1 MNHEY and CDR2 SVGAGI. Trimming took 7 bases from V and 8 from J; bases not matched to a gene: 11. The CDR3 has 15 residues. The CDR3: CASTLDRGQGGELFF. CDR3 sequence (DNA): TGTGCCAGCACCTTGGACAGGGGCCAAGGAGGGGAGCTGTTTTTT.

The chain employs TRBV29-1 and TRBJ2-1, with D possibly TRBD1 on 5 matching bases. This CDR3 is 14 amino acids long. The germline CDR1 and CDR2 sequences are SQVTM and ANQGSEA. The V gene lost 6 bases and the J gene lost 3 bases, with 15 bases spanning the gap. The CDR3 coding sequence is TGCAGCGTGGACAACCCTTTATACTACAATGAGCAGTTCTTC. Residues: CSVDNPLYYNEQFF.

The chain is built from TRBV7-9 and TRBJ2-3; a weak D match, TRBD1 (6 bases). V gave up 4 bases and J gave up 2 bases, with 13 bases separating them. Germline V lookup: CDR1 SEHNR, CDR2 FQNEAQ (reference sequence). The CDR3 is made up of 15 amino acids. CDR3 sequence reads: CASSSRGGATDTQYF. The CDR3 DNA follows: TGTGCCAGCAGCTCCAGAGGGGGTGCCACAGATACGCAGTATTTT.

V and J are TRBV20-1 and TRBJ2-3; D is undetermined. V shed 0 bases and J shed 8 bases, with 6 bases lying between them. CDR1 and CDR2 from the germline V gene are DFQATT and SNEGSKA (reference sequence). The CDR3 is made up of 11 amino acids. The CDR3 DNA sequence: TGCAGTGCTAGAGATGACGCTACGCAGTATTTT. Its protein product is CSARDDATQYF.

V usage is TRBV7-8 and J usage is TRBJ1-1; D is ambiguous. Trimming shortened V by 5 bases and J by 1 base, and 8 bases separated the two germline ends. Germline CDR1 and CDR2: SGHVS and FQNEAQ. CDR3 size: 13 residues. CDR3 in DNA: TGTGCCAGCAGCCGGAGGGAGAACACTGAAGCTTTCTTT. Translation gives CASSRRENTEAFF.

The chain is built from TRBV7-9 and TRBJ2-7; TRBD1 aligns across 7 bases. The CDR3 covers 15 residues. V lost 6 bases to trimming and J lost 1 base; unmatched junction nucleotides: 9. CDR1 SEHNR and CDR2 FQNEAQ come from the germline V gene (reference sequence). In DNA form, the CDR3 reads TGTGCCAGCAGACTAACAGGGGAACCGTCCTACGAGCAGTACTTC. Encoded protein: CASRLTGEPSYEQYF. Full variable domain (missing parts from reference TRBV7-9 and TRBJ2-7): DTGVSQNPRHKITKRGQNVTFRCDPISEHNRLYWYRQTLGQGPEFLTYFQNEAQLEKSRLLSDRFSAERPKGSFSTLEIQRTEQGDSAMYLCASRLTGEPSYEQYFGPGTRLTVT.

V gene TRBV11-2 combines with J gene TRBJ2-1; no definite D call. This CDR3 region has 13 residues. The germline CDR1 and CDR2 sequences are SGHAT and FQNNGV. Deletions cut 1 base from V and 4 bases from J, with 5 bases between. The CDR3 DNA reads as TGTGCCAGCAGCTTAGGCTTTTACAATGAGCAGTTCTTC. Amino acids: CASSLGFYNEQFF.

This chain joins TRBV28 and TRBJ2-2; 9 bases align to TRBD2. The germline gives CDR1 MDHEN, CDR2 SYDVKM. The CDR3 is made up of 15 amino acids. The trim removed 2 bases at V and 5 bases at J, leaving 3 bases unmatched. This CDR3 reads CASSLGGGATGELFF. The CDR3 DNA reads TGTGCCAGCAGTTTAGGCGGGGGGGCAACCGGGGAGCTGTTTTTT.

This sequence joins TRBV30 and TRBJ1-6; a weak D match, TRBD1 (6 bases). CDR1 and CDR2 (germline): GTSNPN, SVGIG (reference sequence). The V and J ends lost 3 bases and 3 bases respectively, with 12 bases between them. The CDR3 is 15 amino acids. Written as DNA, the CDR3 is TGTGCCTGGAGCGACGGACAGCTCTATAATTCACCCCTCCACTTT. This gives the protein CAWSDGQLYNSPLHF.

This chain links TRBV7-6 with TRBJ2-5; the D gene is possibly TRBD1 (6 bases). The CDR3 runs 14 residues. Trimming took off 1 base at V and 2 bases at J, with 8 bases between the two ends. Germline V gives CDR1 SGHVS, CDR2 FNYEAQ. The CDR3 DNA reads TGTGCCAGCAGCTTAGGACAGGTTCAAGAGACCCAGTACTTC. It codes for CASSLGQVQETQYF.

The chain carries TRBV7-9 and TRBJ1-4; D perhaps matches TRBD1 (6 bases). The V and J ends lost 5 bases and 7 bases respectively, with 17 bases between them. Germline V gene sequence: CDR1 SEHNR, CDR2 FQNEAQ (reference sequence). There are 15 residues in the CDR3. CDR3 sequence reads: CASSPDSLEGEKLFF. Written as DNA, the CDR3 is TGTGCCAGCAGCCCGGACAGCCTGGAGGGTGAAAAACTGTTTTTT.